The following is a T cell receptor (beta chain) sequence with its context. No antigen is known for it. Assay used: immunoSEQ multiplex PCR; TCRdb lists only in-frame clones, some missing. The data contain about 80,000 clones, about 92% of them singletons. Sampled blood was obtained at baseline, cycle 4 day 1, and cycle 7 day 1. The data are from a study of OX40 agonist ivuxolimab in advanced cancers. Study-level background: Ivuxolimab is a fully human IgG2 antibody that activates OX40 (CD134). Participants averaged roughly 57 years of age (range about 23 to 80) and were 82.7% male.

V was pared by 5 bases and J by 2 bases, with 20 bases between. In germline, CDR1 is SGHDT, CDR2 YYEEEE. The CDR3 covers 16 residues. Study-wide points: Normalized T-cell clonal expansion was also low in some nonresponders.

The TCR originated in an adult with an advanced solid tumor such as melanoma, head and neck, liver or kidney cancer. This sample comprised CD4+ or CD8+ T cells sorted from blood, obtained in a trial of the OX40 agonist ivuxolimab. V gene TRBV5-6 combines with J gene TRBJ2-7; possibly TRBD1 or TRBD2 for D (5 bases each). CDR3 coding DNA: TGTGCCAGCAGGGCCTCGGGGCGCAGCACGGCCTACGAGCAGTACTTC. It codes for CASRASGRSTAYEQYF.